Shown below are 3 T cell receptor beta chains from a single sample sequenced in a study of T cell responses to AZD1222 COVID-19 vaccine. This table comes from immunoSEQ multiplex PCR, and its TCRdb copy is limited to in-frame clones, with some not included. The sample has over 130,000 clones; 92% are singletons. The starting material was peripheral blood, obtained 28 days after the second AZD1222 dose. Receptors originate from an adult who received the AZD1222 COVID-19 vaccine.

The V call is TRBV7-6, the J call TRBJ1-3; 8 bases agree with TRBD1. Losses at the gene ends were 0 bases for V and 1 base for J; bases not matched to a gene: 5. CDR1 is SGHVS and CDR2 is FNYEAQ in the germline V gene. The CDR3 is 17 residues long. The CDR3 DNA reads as TGTGCCAGCAGCTTAGCGACAGGGGAGAATTCTGGAAACACCATATATTTT. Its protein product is CASSLATGENSGNTIYF.

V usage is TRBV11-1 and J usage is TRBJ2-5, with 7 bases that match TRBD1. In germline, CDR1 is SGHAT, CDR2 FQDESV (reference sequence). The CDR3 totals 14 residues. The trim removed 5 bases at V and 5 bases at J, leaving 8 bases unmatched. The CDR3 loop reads CASSGTGVGETQYF. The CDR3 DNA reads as TGTGCCAGCAGCGGAACAGGGGTAGGGGAGACCCAGTACTTC. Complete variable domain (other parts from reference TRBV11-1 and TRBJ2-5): EAEVAQSPRYKITEKSQAVAFWCDPISGHATLYWYRQILGQGPELLVQFQDESVVDDSQLPKDRFSAERLKGVDSTLKIQPAELGDSAMYLCASSGTGVGETQYFGPGTRLLVL.

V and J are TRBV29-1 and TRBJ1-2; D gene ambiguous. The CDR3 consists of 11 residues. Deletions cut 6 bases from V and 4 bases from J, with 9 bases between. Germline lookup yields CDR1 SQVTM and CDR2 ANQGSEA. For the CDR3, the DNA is TGCAGCGTCCAAAGGGCCTATGGCTACACCTTC. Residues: CSVQRAYGYTF.